This T cell receptor (beta chain) was identified during a study of beta chain features in type 1 diabetes (dated by TCRdb to 2017 to 2018). With regard to the full study: Mean age, gender distribution, total cell number and subset yield were not different between patients and healthy donors. A total of some 100,000,000 sorted cells were examined across all samples, and the number of cells per subset was strongly correlated with RNA yield. Regulatory and stem cell-like memory subsets were isolated from only 8 patients and about eight healthy donors, whereas naive and central memory subsets came from all 30 or so donors. In the study, recently diagnosed type 1 diabetes patients and matched healthy donors were compared on the TCRB repertoires of their sorted circulating CD4+ T cell subsets.

The CDR3 contains 13 residues, cysteine and phenylalanine counted. The retained sequence is limited to the CDR3, 39 bases, with the frame set at the first base. V and J lose 1 base and 4 bases, and a span of 7 bases separates them. The germline V gene supplies CDR1 SGHTA and CDR2 FQGNSA. Each donor gave one peripheral blood draw, averaging around 0.11 L, which was collected into heparinised tubes. A BD FACSAria II was used to sort naive, central memory, regulatory and stem cell-like memory CD4+ T cells with a panel that included CD45RO, CCR7, CD25, CD127, CD95 and CD27. All sorted populations exceeded 95% purity. Right away, PBMCs were isolated by Lymphoprep density gradient centrifugation and were stained directly, with no culture step. So that batch effects would be minimized, each experiment stained and sorted samples in pairs, pairing one healthy donor with one patient. This clone was detected many times. Its antigen remains undetermined. One base away there is no much larger clone; base qualities are not given.

The entire isolated RNA was reverse transcribed using the High Capacity cDNA Reverse Transcription Kit, and thus expressed TCRB transcripts were sequenced. Naive, central memory and regulatory T cell samples underwent deep immunoSEQ sequencing, averaging around 3.9 million total reads per sample. After sorted cells were lysed in RLT buffer, RNA was extracted with DNase-treated RNeasy Micro or Mini kits, with the choice depending on cell number. To prevent cross-contamination, every cell subset was processed on its own, while patient and healthy donor samples were processed together. The immunoSEQ multiplex PCR was used to amplify TCRB sequences from cDNA, generating 87-bp fragments that spanned the CDR3 region. Sequencing of the amplicons was performed on the Illumina HiSeq platform. The published analysis was carried out like this. PCR bias was corrected computationally using synthetic template baselines, and reads within Hamming distance 2 were collapsed, with unmergeable singletons discarded. By aligning reads against IMGT, V, D and J genes, CDR3 length, and insertions or deletions at six rearrangement sites were assigned. Within each subset, clonotype counts were normalized to the number of sorted cells before true diversity and Gini coefficients were calculated with the tcR R package. The overlap coefficient, calculated on TCRB nucleotide sequences, was used to measure repertoire sharing. TCRdb took this table from immuneACCESS and kept in-frame rearrangements with V and J called. Such tables lack part of the clones; where checked against another copy, unresolved V genes explain under half of the gap, and the rest is unexplained. V, J and clone size are taken as reported in that table, and D and trimming were inferred from the DNA itself. This sample holds around 280,000 clones; about 8.5% were observed only once. The ten largest clones capture under 1.3% of the sample.

What the research found in general, with its limitations: Shorter templates might be favored by PCR, yet because patient and control samples were amplified and corrected together, any such skew would affect both groups equally. At VDJ recombination sites, patients with type 1 diabetes made fewer insertions and deleted more nucleotides, a pattern implying thymic rearrangement abnormalities. Naive, central memory and regulatory TCRB repertoires appeared to be more alike among patients than among healthy donors. Because cDNA was sequenced instead of genomic DNA, highly expressing activated cells could be over-represented, though the groups showed no difference in activation or CD3 levels. Because small numbers of individuals were included in the HLA sub-analyses, any influence of HLA type on TCRB rearrangement was left unresolved. Type 1 diabetes patients showed a moderate but significant shortening of TCRB CDR3 length in all four CD4+ subsets.

This TCR was recovered from a woman aged 18-29 years in good health. The chain couples TRBV7-2 to TRBJ1-2, with the D gene too uncertain to name. The sample taken for sequencing was central memory CD4+ T cells from blood. The CDR3 corresponds to CASSLDGFYGYTF. The nucleotide sequence reads as follows: TGTGCCAGCAGCTTAGACGGGTTCTATGGCTACACCTTC.